This entry concerns a single T cell receptor beta chain. The sample belongs to a study of cytomegalovirus exposure and HLA in healthy donors. A multiplex PCR was run with 60 Vbeta primers and 13 Jbeta primers. Repertoires were generated with immunoSEQ multiplex PCR, while TCRdb's copy carries only in-frame clones and drops some. The table lists some 150,000 clones, roughly four fifths of them singletons. V lost 4 bases to trimming and J lost 2 bases, with 12 bases between them. The CDR3 runs to 15 residues. Germline assignment: CDR1 LNHNV and CDR2 YYDKDF (reference sequence). V is TRBV15 and J is TRBJ1-5; D is perhaps TRBD1 (5 bases). This TCR was recovered from a female donor in good health and CMV-seropositive. The specimen was PBMCs. This chain's CDR3 is CATSMGGFGNQPQHF. The CDR3 coding sequence is TGTGCCACCAGCATGGGGGGTTTCGGCAATCAGCCCCAGCATTTT.